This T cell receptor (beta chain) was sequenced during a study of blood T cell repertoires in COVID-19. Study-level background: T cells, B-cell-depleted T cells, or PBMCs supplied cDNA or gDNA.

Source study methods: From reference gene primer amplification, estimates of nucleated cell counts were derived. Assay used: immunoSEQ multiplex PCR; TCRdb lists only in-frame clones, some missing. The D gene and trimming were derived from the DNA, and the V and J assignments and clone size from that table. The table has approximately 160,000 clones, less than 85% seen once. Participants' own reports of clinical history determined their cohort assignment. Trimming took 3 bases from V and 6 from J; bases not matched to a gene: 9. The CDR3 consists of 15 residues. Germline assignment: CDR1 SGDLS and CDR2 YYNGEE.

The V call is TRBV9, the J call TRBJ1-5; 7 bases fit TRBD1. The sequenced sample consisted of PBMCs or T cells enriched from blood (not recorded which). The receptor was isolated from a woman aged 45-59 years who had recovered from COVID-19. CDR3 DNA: TGTGCCAGCAGCGCAAACCCATCAGGGGGTCAGCCCCAGCATTTT. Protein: CASSANPSGGQPQHF.